The next 30 T cell receptor beta chains were all read from a single sample in a study of blood T cell repertoires in COVID-19. Only in-frame clones appear in the TCRdb table, and some are missing; sequencing was by immunoSEQ multiplex PCR. The table includes about 120,000 clones, 80% to 90% detected once. The sequenced sample consisted of peripheral blood. These receptors all stem from an older woman with acute or convalescent COVID-19.

The rearrangement joins TRBV10-1 to TRBJ2-1; possibly TRBD2 for D (6 bases). Germline V gene sequence: CDR1 WNHNN, CDR2 SYGVQD (reference sequence). V was shortened by 2 bases and J by 4 bases, with 18 bases between the two germline ends. The CDR3 has 17 residues. Here the CDR3 reads CASSEGSGSGQYNEQFF. CDR3 in DNA: TGCGCCAGCAGTGAGGGGTCTGGTAGCGGCCAATACAATGAGCAGTTCTTC.

J is TRBJ1-3 and V is TRBV6-5; 10 positions match TRBD1. The ends lost 9 bases at V and 11 bases at J; junction bases unmatched: 7. The CDR3 sequence is 12 residues long. Germline V lookup: CDR1 MNHEY, CDR2 SVGAGI. CDR3 sequence: CASGQGEASIYF. The CDR3 DNA follows: TGTGCCAGTGGACAGGGGGAAGCGTCCATATATTTT.

This clone was observed a handful of times. The gene calls are TRBV19 and TRBJ1-2; D unresolved. The CDR3 runs to 15 residues. The V end lost 6 bases, the J end lost 8 bases, and 22 bases lay between the germline ends. Germline values: CDR1 LNHDA, CDR2 SQIVND (reference sequence). The CDR3 coding sequence is TGTGCCAGTAGCCCCGTTGAGGTCCGACTGGCCGGCTACACCTTC. Its translation: CASSPVEVRLAGYTF.

V gene TRBV9 combines with J gene TRBJ2-1; weak D call: TRBD2 (6 bases). Germline CDR1 is SGDLS and CDR2 is YYNGEE. CDR3 length: 17 amino acids. Trimming left V 3 bases short and J 0 bases short, with 16 bases between. This CDR3 is CASSAWEALSSYNEQFF. CDR3 DNA sequence: TGTGCCAGCAGCGCCTGGGAGGCATTAAGCTCCTACAATGAGCAGTTCTTC.

CDR3 sequence: CASSEPAGGPSGANVLTF. The CDR3 nucleotides read TGTGCCAGCAGTGAACCAGCGGGGGGGCCGTCTGGGGCCAACGTCCTGACTTTC. This chain uses TRBV2 with TRBJ2-6; 10 bases are shared with TRBD2. The germline V gene encodes CDR1 SNHLY and CDR2 FYNNEI. V lost 2 bases to trimming and J lost 1 base; unmatched junction nucleotides: 5. There are 18 residues in the CDR3. Filled out from reference TRBV2 and TRBJ2-6, the complete variable domain reads EPEVTQTPSHQVTQMGQEVILRCVPISNHLYFYWYRQILGQKVEFLVSFYNNEISEKSEIFDDQFSVERPDGSNFTLKIRSTKLEDSAMYFCASSEPAGGPSGANVLTFGAGSRLTVL.

J is TRBJ2-3 and V is TRBV12-5; 8 bases are a match to TRBD2. This CDR3 has 17 amino acids. Trimming at V came to 7 bases and at J to 0 bases, leaving 12 bases not matched to a gene. CDR1 and CDR2 (germline): LGHNT, FRNRAP. As DNA, the CDR3 is TGTGCTAGTGCCTTCGGGAGGGGTTTAATTAGCACAGATACGCAGTATTTT. Protein product: CASAFGRGLISTDTQYF.

V is TRBV7-9 and J is TRBJ1-3, with 9 nucleotides matching TRBD1. V gave up 1 base and J gave up 4 bases; unmatched junction bases: 5. The germline V gene has CDR1 SEHNR and CDR2 FQNEAQ (reference sequence). This CDR3 comprises 16 residues. CDR3 coding DNA: TGTGCCAGCAGCTTAGACCCGGGACAGGGAGGAAACACCATATATTTT. Protein: CASSLDPGQGGNTIYF.

This clone was counted between two and nine times. CDR3 DNA: TGTGCCACCAGACAGGTTCAGGAGCAGTACTTC. This encodes CATRQVQEQYF. The chain recombines TRBV24-1 with TRBJ2-7; the D gene is possibly TRBD1 (5 bases). Between the trimmed V and J ends, which lost 7 bases and 7 bases, there was a span of 10 bases. CDR1 is KGHDR and CDR2 is SFDVKD in the germline V gene. The CDR3 loop spans 11 amino acids.

This chain uses TRBV19 with TRBJ2-6; a possible D gene is TRBD1 (5 bases). The CDR3 spans 17 residues. V gave up 5 bases and J gave up 0 bases, with 14 bases separating them. Germline loops: CDR1 LNHDA, CDR2 SQIVND (reference sequence). CDR3 DNA sequence: TGTGCCAGTAGTGGCGCGACAGCTAGCTCTGGGGCCAACGTCCTGACTTTC. Translation gives CASSGATASSGANVLTF.

The chain employs TRBV3-1 (or the pseudogene TRBV3-2) and TRBJ1-5, with D perhaps TRBD1 (5 bases). Germline CDR1 is LGHDT and CDR2 is YNNKEL (reference sequence). This CDR3 spans 12 amino acids. The germline V and J ends were trimmed by 3 bases and 7 bases, with 7 bases remaining between them. In DNA, the CDR3 is TGTGCCAGCAGCCACGGGGGACAGCCCCAGCATTTT. Protein product: CASSHGGQPQHF.

This chain uses TRBV28 with TRBJ2-5; 8 nucleotides align to TRBD1. The CDR3 has 14 amino acids. Germline V gene lookup returns CDR1 MDHEN and CDR2 SYDVKM. V was clipped by 2 bases and J by 5 bases; unmatched bases: 4. The CDR3 loop reads CASSLPRGHETQYF. The DNA for the CDR3 is TGTGCCAGCAGTTTACCCAGGGGGCATGAGACCCAGTACTTC.

This chain links TRBV7-2 with TRBJ1-3; D is perhaps TRBD1 (6 bases). The germline V and J ends were trimmed by 3 bases and 0 bases, with 12 bases remaining between them. Germline CDR1 reads SGHTA; CDR2 reads FQGNSA. CDR3 length equals 16 residues. The CDR3 DNA reads as TGTGCCAGCAGCTTGGGACAAACCTTCTCTGGAAACACCATATATTTT. As protein: CASSLGQTFSGNTIYF.

This chain connects TRBV3-1 (or the pseudogene TRBV3-2) to TRBJ2-7; 9 nucleotides align to TRBD1. Trimming cost V 2 bases and J 3 bases; bases outside gene matches: 5. The germline CDR1 and CDR2 sequences are LGHDT and YNNKEL (reference sequence). This CDR3 has 15 residues. The CDR3 region is CASSQIQGARYEQYF. Here the CDR3 DNA reads TGTGCCAGCAGCCAAATACAGGGGGCGCGCTACGAGCAGTACTTC.

This clone has just one count. The gene calls are TRBV3-1 (or the pseudogene TRBV3-2) and TRBJ1-6, with TRBD1 identical over 7 bases. Germline V lookup: CDR1 LGHDT, CDR2 YNNKEL (reference sequence). The CDR3 sequence is 14 residues long. The J segment lost 5 bases and the V segment lost 8 bases, leaving 6 bases of the junction unmatched. Here the CDR3 DNA reads TGTGCCAGCTCCCGGGACAGCAATAATTCACCCCTCCACTTT. Its protein is CASSRDSNNSPLHF.

The J gene is TRBJ2-5, the V gene TRBV18, with 8 bases aligning to TRBD2. Germline values: CDR1 KGHSH, CDR2 LQKENI. With 3 bases clipped from V and 2 bases from J, the junction kept 5 bases outside the gene matches. The CDR3 length is 15 residues. CDR3 DNA: TGTGCCAGCTCACCTTTGCGGGGGGCGCAAGAGACCCAGTACTTC. Residues: CASSPLRGAQETQYF. Filled out from reference TRBV18 and TRBJ2-5, the complete variable domain reads NAGVMQNPRHLVRRRGQEARLRCSPMKGHSHVYWYRQLPEEGLKFMVYLQKENIIDESGMPKERFSAEFPKEGPSILRIQQVVRGDSAAYFCASSPLRGAQETQYFGPGTRLLVL.

J is TRBJ1-2 and V is TRBV3-1 (or the pseudogene TRBV3-2); D possibly corresponds to TRBD1 (6 bases). V lost 0 bases and J lost 7, with 9 bases in between. This CDR3 comprises 13 residues. Germline lookup yields CDR1 LGHDT and CDR2 YNNKEL (reference sequence). The CDR3 DNA reads as TGTGCCAGCAGCCAAGAGGGGGCTGTTGGCTACACCTTC. This sequence encodes CASSQEGAVGYTF.

This clone appeared once. The junction and the germline gene differ at one end; a read error may be behind it. This sequence joins TRBV5-6 and TRBJ1-3, with TRBD1 as a possible D gene (6 bases). In germline, CDR1 is SGHDT, CDR2 YYEEEE. This CDR3 is built from 12 residues. The CDR3 nucleotides read TGTGCCAGCAGCTCAGGACCGGGACAAGGGTCCTTT. Protein product: CASSSGPGQGSF.

The V and J genes are TRBV30 and TRBJ1-1; no firm D call. CDR3 length: 12 amino acids. V dropped 0 bases and J dropped 10 bases, with 12 bases sitting between them. In germline, CDR1 is GTSNPN, CDR2 SVGIG (reference sequence). The CDR3 reads CAWSVRPSAAFF. As DNA, the CDR3 is TGTGCCTGGAGTGTACGACCCAGCGCAGCTTTCTTT.

The CDR3 reads CASSLAQGQFYGYTF. CDR3 sequence (DNA): TGTGCCAGCAGCTTAGCACAGGGCCAATTTTATGGCTACACCTTC. The rearrangement uses TRBV7-9 and TRBJ1-2, with D perhaps TRBD1 (6 bases). CDR3 size: 15 residues. Trimming removed 0 bases at V and 5 bases at J, with 13 bases between. Germline V gene lookup returns CDR1 SEHNR and CDR2 FQNEAQ (reference sequence). Filled out from reference TRBV7-9 and TRBJ1-2, the complete variable domain reads DTGVSQNPRHKITKRGQNVTFRCDPISEHNRLYWYRQTLGQGPEFLTYFQNEAQLEKSRLLSDRFSAERPKGSFSTLEIQRTEQGDSAMYLCASSLAQGQFYGYTFGSGTRLTVV.

The chain couples TRBV4-2 to TRBJ2-3, with 13 bases that match TRBD2. The CDR3 runs to 16 residues. Germline trimming cut 4 bases from V and 8 bases from J; bases unmatched to any gene: 9. Germline V CDR1 and CDR2: LGHNA, YNFKEQ. DNA for the CDR3: TGTGCCAGCAGCCGCCAACTAGCGGGGGGGGGTGCTACGCAGTATTTT. Encoded protein: CASSRQLAGGGATQYF.

The chain combines TRBV3-1 (or the pseudogene TRBV3-2) with TRBJ2-3; the D gene is possibly TRBD2 (6 bases). Germline lookup yields CDR1 LGHDT and CDR2 YNNKEL (reference sequence). This CDR3 comprises 15 residues. V lost 3 bases and J lost 3, with 13 bases in between. CDR3 sequence reads: CASSHSGVGTDTQYF. CDR3 nucleotides: TGTGCCAGCAGCCACTCGGGGGTTGGAACAGATACGCAGTATTTT.

The V and J genes are TRBV2 and TRBJ1-2; D perhaps matches TRBD1 (6 bases). Germline V gene data show CDR1 as SNHLY and CDR2 as FYNNEI. The CDR3 spans 13 residues. V lost 8 bases, J lost 5 bases, and 15 bases lay in between. CDR3 protein: CASSRQENYGYTF. The CDR3 DNA reads TGTGCCAGCTCTAGACAGGAGAATTATGGCTACACCTTC.

This clone was recorded once. CDR3 sequence: CASSLEGRGLAGELFF. CDR3 bases: TGCGCCAGCAGCTTGGAGGGCAGGGGATTAGCCGGGGAGCTGTTTTTT. This chain uses TRBV5-1 with TRBJ2-2; TRBD1 might be the D (6 bases). Trimming stripped 0 bases from V and 6 bases from J, with 15 bases between. The CDR3 runs to 16 residues. The germline V gene has CDR1 SGHRS and CDR2 YFSETQ. Together with reference TRBV5-1 and TRBJ2-2, the CDR3 gives the full variable domain: KAGVTQTPRYLIKTRGQQVTLSCSPISGHRSVSWYQQTPGQGLQFLFEYFSETQRNKGNFPGRFSGRQFSNSRSEMNVSTLELGDSALYLCASSLEGRGLAGELFFGEGSRLTVL.

The rearrangement uses TRBV19 and TRBJ1-1; unclear D gene. The CDR3 sequence is 13 residues long. Germline CDR1 is LNHDA and CDR2 is SQIVND (reference sequence). Trimming pared 4 bases from V and 3 bases from J, leaving 9 bases between. The CDR3 bases are TGTGCCAGTAGTAGGGCATACCACACTGAAGCTTTCTTT. Translating gives CASSRAYHTEAFF.

The chain uses TRBV28 and TRBJ1-6; 11 bases line up with TRBD1. Trimming cost V 6 bases and J 16 bases; bases outside gene matches: 14. CDR3 length: 15 amino acids. The germline gives CDR1 MDHEN, CDR2 SYDVKM. The CDR3 DNA reads as TGTGCCAGCAGGGGTCCGGACAGGGGGCCGTTGATACTCCACTTT. Translated, it gives CASRGPDRGPLILHF.

The chain combines TRBV29-1 with TRBJ2-7; 8 bases are shared with TRBD1. V lost 0 bases, J lost 2 bases, and 3 bases stayed unmatched. Per germline, CDR1 SQVTM and CDR2 ANQGSEA. This CDR3 is built from 14 residues. DNA of the CDR3: TGCAGCGTTGAAGAGGACAGGGCCCCCTACGAGCAGTACTTC. It yields the protein CSVEEDRAPYEQYF.

This clone was seen once. CDR3 sequence: CASRAGTGGSPLHF. CDR3 sequence (DNA): TGTGCCAGCAGGGCCGGGACAGGGGGTTCACCCCTCCACTTT. The chain employs TRBV2 and TRBJ1-6; 11 positions match TRBD1. This CDR3 spans 14 amino acids. Unmatched junction bases numbered 4, after V lost 6 bases and J lost 9 bases. The germline CDR1 and CDR2 sequences are SNHLY and FYNNEI.

The chain is built from TRBV29-1 and TRBJ2-1, with 7 bases lining up with TRBD1. The CDR3 is 14 amino acids. Germline V gene data show CDR1 as SQVTM and CDR2 as ANQGSEA. V lost 7 bases to trimming and J lost 0 bases; unmatched junction nucleotides: 6. The CDR3 loop is CSGDRAPSYNEQFF. The CDR3 DNA is TGCAGCGGCGACAGGGCCCCCTCCTACAATGAGCAGTTCTTC.

The gene calls are TRBV9 and TRBJ1-1; 8 positions agree with TRBD1. Germline V lookup: CDR1 SGDLS, CDR2 YYNGEE. The V and J ends lost 3 bases and 4 bases, in that order; junction bases with no gene match: 8. The length of the CDR3 is 15 residues. CDR3 bases: TGTGCCAGCAGCGCCTTGGACAGGGAGGGCACTGAAGCTTTCTTT. Translation: CASSALDREGTEAFF. The full variable domain, with the rest looked up from reference TRBV9 and TRBJ1-1, is DSGVTQTPKHLITATGQRVTLRCSPRSGDLSVYWYQQSLDQGLQFLIQYYNGEERAKGNILERFSAQQFPDLHSELNLSSLELGDSALYFCASSALDREGTEAFFGQGTRLTVV.

This clone was counted once. CDR3 coding DNA: TGTGCCAGCAGTGAAGCTTCCGGGACAGGCGACTCTGGGGCCAACGTCCTGACTTTC. Its translation is CASSEASGTGDSGANVLTF. The chain uses TRBV6-1 and TRBJ2-6; 8 positions match TRBD1. The CDR3 covers 19 residues. Germline V gene data show CDR1 as MNHNS and CDR2 as SASEGT. Losses at the gene ends were 0 bases for V and 0 bases for J; bases not matched to a gene: 7.